The text below deals with one T cell receptor beta chain. This clone's antigen is unknown. A much larger clonotype is one base distant, so this may be a read error. The sample originates from a study of T-cell memory formation after mild COVID-19 (TCRdb year 2021). With regard to the full study: TCR sequence clusters from the two donors were found to be largely donor specific. In two donors, T-cell clones that expanded and contracted after mild COVID-19 were tracked by sequencing TCRalpha and TCRbeta repertoires over time. Two young, previously healthy adult volunteers, one female and one male, were included in the cohort. Overall study outcomes, separate from this receptor: Whether the second-wave clones peaking on day 37 were SARS-CoV-2 specific was not confirmed. Some responding clones were found in pre-infection memory, which suggests that pre-existing cross-reactive memory T cells took part in the SARS-CoV-2 response. Contracting CD4+ clones were located mainly in the CM and EM memory subsets, whereas CD8+ clones were found to be enriched in EMRA. The study covered only two mild cases, and larger cohorts including severe cases with pre-infection samples were considered necessary. From day 15 to 85, contracting clones showed balanced CD4/CD8 phenotypes, whereas a second wave of clones that expanded from day 15 to 37 leaned towards CD4+.

Ficoll-Paque density gradient centrifugation was used to isolate PBMCs. Sequencing was carried out with an Illumina NovaSeq 6000. Using 5'RACE with constant-segment primers, TCRalpha and TCRbeta cDNA libraries were constructed, with sample barcodes and unique molecular identifiers added in the process. Trizol reagent was used to extract RNA from every sample. Libraries were amplified in two PCR steps, with a second sample barcode and Illumina TruSeq adapters added in the second step. The libraries were sequenced on an Illumina NovaSeq using 2 x 150 bp paired-end reads. On the authors' methods: Reads were demultiplexed and collapsed into UMI-guided consensus sequences with migec v1.2.7. Using mixcr v2.1.11, the UMI consensuses were aligned to TRA and TRB V and J templates and assembled into clonotypes. Clonotypes were classified as expanded or contracted when called significant by both edgeR and NoisET, with noise models trained on biological replicates. For edgeR calls, the cutoffs were a false discovery rate-adjusted p below 0.01 and a log2 fold-change threshold of 1. PCA with hierarchical clustering of max-normalized trajectories of the 1000 most abundant clonotypes was used as exploratory dynamics analysis. The CD4 or CD8 phenotype of responding clones was assigned using the separately sequenced CD4+ and CD8+ repertoires. Using fastp at Q25 and MiXCR, TCRdb reprocessed the public reads and kept productive beta chains. Each CDR3 protein gets just one entry, which takes the most common genes and DNA from the rows behind it. The V and J calls follow TCRdb's processing rather than the paper's. The sample data list fewer than 450,000 distinct CDR3 sequences, and 20% to 25% of these were observed just once. Around 13% of the sample lies in the top ten.

There are 14 amino acids in the CDR3, from cysteine to phenylalanine inclusive. Only the CDR3 region is kept as DNA, spanning 42 bases read in frame from base 1. The rearranged chain carries TRBV12-3 or TRBV12-4 and TRBJ2-7; the D gene lacks a confident call. The sequenced sample consisted of PBMCs or a T cell subset sorted from them (not recorded which). The sequence came from an adult woman who had mild COVID-19 (a few samples of this study predate the infection). The sample titles of this study are shuffled in the database, so cell type and time point are left out; the donor was told from shared clones. The CDR3 loop reads CDSSSTDGSYEQYF. The DNA reads as follows: TGTGACAGCAGTTCCACGGACGGTTCCTACGAGCAGTACTTC.